The rows below give T cell receptor beta chains drawn from one sample of a study of blood T cell repertoires in COVID-19. The method was immunoSEQ multiplex PCR; TCRdb's version includes in-frame clones alone and lacks a portion of them. This sample has about 270,000 clones; around 85% occur once, and the top ten carry approximately 12%. Sequencing was performed on peripheral blood. The receptors derive from a woman in her 30s with COVID-19, enrolled during active disease. CDR3s include the opening cysteine and the closing phenylalanine or tryptophan. A D gene is named only where the DNA matches it firmly. Only part of the rows carry a size: once, few, many, or a class if the clone is expanded.

clone_size	j_call	d_call	v_call	cdr3_nt	cdr3_aa
few	TRBJ1-2	.	TRBV4-1	TGCGCCAGCAGCCAACGTCAGAACTATGGCTACACCTTC	CASSQRQNYGYTF
.	TRBJ1-2	.	TRBV11-2	TGTGCCAGCAGCCCTATAAGGGGAGGGGATACCTATGGCTACACCTTC	CASSPIRGGDTYGYTF
.	TRBJ2-5	TRBD1	TRBV19	TGTGCCAGTACCGTGGGACAGGGACCCCGAGAGACCCAGTACTTC	CASTVGQGPRETQYF
.	TRBJ2-4	TRBD2	TRBV7-6	TGTGCCAGCAGCTTCGTAGCGGGGGGGCCTACAAGCATTCAGTACTTC	CASSFVAGGPTSIQYF
.	TRBJ1-2	TRBD1	TRBV6-5	TGTGCCAGCAGTCTATCCCGGGACAGGGGGCTCGGCTACACCTTC	CASSLSRDRGLGYTF
.	TRBJ1-2	.	TRBV4-1	TGCGCCAGCAGCCAACCACGCCGGGGCTATGGCTACACCTTC	CASSQPRRGYGYTF
.	TRBJ1-1	TRBD1	TRBV4-2	TGTGCCAGCAGCCGCGGACAGGAGGCTGAAGCTTTCTTT	CASSRGQEAEAFF
.	TRBJ1-2	.	TRBV7-9	TGTGCCAGCAGCTTAGAGGTCACAGAGGGCGGCTACACCTTC	CASSLEVTEGGYTF
.	TRBJ1-1	.	TRBV21-1	TGTGCCAGCAGCAAAAGACAGACAGGCGGCCCTGAAGCTTTCTTT	CASSKRQTGGPEAFF
few	TRBJ2-7	TRBD2	TRBV4-1	TGCGCCAGCAGCCAAAGTATCACTAGCGGGGGAGACTACGAGCAGTACTTC	CASSQSITSGGDYEQYF
.	TRBJ2-2	TRBD2	TRBV12-5	TGTGCTAGTGGTTCCAGACTAGCGGGGATCACCGGGGAGCTGTTTTTT	CASGSRLAGITGELFF
.	TRBJ2-7	TRBD1	TRBV14	TGTGCCAGCAGCCAAGACCTCTTACAGGGGACCTCCTTCTACGAGCAGTACTTC	CASSQDLLQGTSFYEQYF
.	TRBJ2-3	TRBD2	TRBV5-1	TGCGCCAGCAGCTACGGACGGGGGGTTAGCACAGATACGCAGTATTTT	CASSYGRGVSTDTQYF
.	TRBJ2-5	TRBD2	TRBV12-5	TGTGCTAGTGGTCCCCTTGGAGGGACTAGCGACGGGTACCAAGAGACCCAGTACTTC	CASGPLGGTSDGYQETQYF
.	TRBJ1-2	TRBD1	TRBV18	TGTGCCAGCTCACCGGACAGGGGTAATGGCTACACCTTC	CASSPDRGNGYTF
.	TRBJ2-7	.	TRBV5-1	TGCGCCAGCACCCCCGACACCGAGGGAGAGCAGTACTTC	CASTPDTEGEQYF
.	TRBJ2-5	TRBD2	TRBV2	TGTGCCAGCAGAGGATCCCTAGCGGGGGCCCAAGAGACCCAGTACTTC	CASRGSLAGAQETQYF
.	TRBJ2-7	TRBD2	TRBV28	TGTGCCAGCAGGACCGCGGGGGGTATATACGAGCAGTACTTC	CASRTAGGIYEQYF
.	TRBJ2-7	.	TRBV21-1	TGTGCCAGCAGCAAGGGTCTAGCGGGGGTCGATGGGTACTTC	CASSKGLAGVDGYF
.	TRBJ2-1	TRBD1	TRBV29-1	TGCAGCGCCACCTGGACAGGGGGCAACAATGAGCAGTTCTTC	CSATWTGGNNEQFF
few	TRBJ2-7	TRBD2	TRBV27	TGTGCCAGCAGTTTTAGTAGCGGGGAGAACTCCTACGAGCAGTACTTC	CASSFSSGENSYEQYF
.	TRBJ2-1	TRBD2	TRBV25-1	TGTGCCAGCAGTGAATCCGGGCTAGCGGGGTGGCTGGGTGAGCAGTTCTTC	CASSESGLAGWLGEQFF